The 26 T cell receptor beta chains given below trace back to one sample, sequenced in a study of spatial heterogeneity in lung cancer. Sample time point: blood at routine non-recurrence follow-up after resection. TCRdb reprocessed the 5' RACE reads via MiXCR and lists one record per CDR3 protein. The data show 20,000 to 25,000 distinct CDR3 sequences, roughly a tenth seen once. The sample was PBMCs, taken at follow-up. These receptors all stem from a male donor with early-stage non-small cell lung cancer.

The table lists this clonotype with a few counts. DNA of the CDR3: TGCAGTGCTAGGGTGGGACTAGCGGGGGTGTATTTT. It specifies CSARVGLAGVYF. The genes are TRBV20-1 and TRBJ2-3; TRBD2 agrees at 14 bases. The CDR3 is 12 amino acids. V lost 3 bases, J lost 14 bases, and 4 bases stayed unmatched. Germline V gene sequence: CDR1 DFQATT, CDR2 SNEGSKA (reference sequence).

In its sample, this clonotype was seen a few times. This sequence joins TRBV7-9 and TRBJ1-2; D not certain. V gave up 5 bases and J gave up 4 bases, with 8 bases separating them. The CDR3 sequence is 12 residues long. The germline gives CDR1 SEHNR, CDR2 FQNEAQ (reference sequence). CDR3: CASSLDGYGYTF. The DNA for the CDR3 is TGTGCCAGCAGCCTAGACGGCTATGGCTACACCTTC.

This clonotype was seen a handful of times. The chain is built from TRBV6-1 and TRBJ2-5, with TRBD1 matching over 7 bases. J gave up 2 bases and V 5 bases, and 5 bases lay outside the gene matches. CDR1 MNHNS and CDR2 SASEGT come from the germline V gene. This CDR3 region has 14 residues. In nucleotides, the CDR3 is TGTGCCAGCAGTTCACAGGGGCCTCAAGAGACCCAGTACTTC. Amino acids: CASSSQGPQETQYF.

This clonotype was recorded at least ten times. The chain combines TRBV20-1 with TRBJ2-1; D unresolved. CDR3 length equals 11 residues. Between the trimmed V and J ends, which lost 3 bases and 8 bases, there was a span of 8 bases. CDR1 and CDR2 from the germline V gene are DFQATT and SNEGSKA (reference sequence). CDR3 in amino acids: CSASLSDEQFF. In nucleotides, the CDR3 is TGCAGTGCTAGTTTGTCCGATGAGCAGTTCTTC.

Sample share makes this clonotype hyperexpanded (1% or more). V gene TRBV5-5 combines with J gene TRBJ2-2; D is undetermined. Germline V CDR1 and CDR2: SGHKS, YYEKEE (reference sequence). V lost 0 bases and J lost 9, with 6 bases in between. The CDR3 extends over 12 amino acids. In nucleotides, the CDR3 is TGTGCCAGCAGCTTGGACACTCGGGAGCTGTTTTTT. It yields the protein CASSLDTRELFF.

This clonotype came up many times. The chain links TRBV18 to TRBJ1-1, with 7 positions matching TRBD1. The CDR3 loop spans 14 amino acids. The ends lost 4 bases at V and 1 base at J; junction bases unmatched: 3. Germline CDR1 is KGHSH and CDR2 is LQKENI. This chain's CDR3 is CASSLTGSNTEAFF. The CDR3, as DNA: TGTGCCAGCTCACTGACAGGGTCGAACACTGAAGCTTTCTTT.

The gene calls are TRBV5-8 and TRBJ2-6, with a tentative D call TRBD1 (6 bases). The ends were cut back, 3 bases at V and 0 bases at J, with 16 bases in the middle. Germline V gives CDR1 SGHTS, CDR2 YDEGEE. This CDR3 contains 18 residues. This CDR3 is CASSWQGSLSSGANVLTF. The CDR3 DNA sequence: TGTGCCAGCAGCTGGCAGGGGTCCCTTAGCTCTGGGGCCAACGTCCTGACTTTC.

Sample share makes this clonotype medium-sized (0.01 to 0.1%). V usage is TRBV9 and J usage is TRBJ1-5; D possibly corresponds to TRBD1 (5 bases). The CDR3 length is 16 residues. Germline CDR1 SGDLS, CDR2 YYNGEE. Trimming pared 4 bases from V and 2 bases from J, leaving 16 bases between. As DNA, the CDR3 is TGTGCCAGCAGCCCAACTTCAGGGAATGGCAATCAGCCCCAGCATTTT. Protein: CASSPTSGNGNQPQHF.

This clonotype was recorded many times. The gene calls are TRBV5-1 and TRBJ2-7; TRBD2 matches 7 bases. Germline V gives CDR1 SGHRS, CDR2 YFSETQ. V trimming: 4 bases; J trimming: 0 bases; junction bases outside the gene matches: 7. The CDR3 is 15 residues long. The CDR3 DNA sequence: TGCGCCAGCAGCCCCTTCGGGACTACCTCCTACGAGCAGTACTTC. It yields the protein CASSPFGTTSYEQYF.

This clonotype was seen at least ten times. The CDR3 is CASTTSGGLDTQYF. CDR3 DNA: TGTGCCAGCACGACTAGCGGGGGGTTGGATACGCAGTATTTT. The chain joins TRBV28 to TRBJ2-3; TRBD2 matches at 13 bases. V was clipped by 7 bases and J by 6 bases; unmatched bases: 4. This CDR3 has 14 residues. The germline V gene has CDR1 MDHEN and CDR2 SYDVKM.

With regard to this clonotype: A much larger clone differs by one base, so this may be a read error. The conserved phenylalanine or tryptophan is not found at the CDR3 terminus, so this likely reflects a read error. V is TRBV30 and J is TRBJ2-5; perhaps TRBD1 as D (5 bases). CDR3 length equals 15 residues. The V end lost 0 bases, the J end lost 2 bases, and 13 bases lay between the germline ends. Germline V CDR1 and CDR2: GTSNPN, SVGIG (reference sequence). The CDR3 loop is CAWSVSDTPQETQYL. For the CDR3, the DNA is TGTGCCTGGAGTGTATCGGACACTCCACAAGAGACCCAGTACTTG.

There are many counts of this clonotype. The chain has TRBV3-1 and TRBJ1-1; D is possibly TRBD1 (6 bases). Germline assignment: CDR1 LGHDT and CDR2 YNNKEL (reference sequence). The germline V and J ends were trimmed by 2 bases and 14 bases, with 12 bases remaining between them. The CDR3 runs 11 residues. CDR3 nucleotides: TGTGCCAGCAGCCAAAACAGGGTTTCCTTCTTT. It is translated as CASSQNRVSFF. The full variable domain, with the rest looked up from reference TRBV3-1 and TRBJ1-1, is DTAVSQTPKYLVTQMGNDKSIKCEQNLGHDTMYWYKQDSKKFLKIMFSYNNKELIINETVPNRFSPKSPDKAHLNLHINSLELGDSAVYFCASSQNRVSFFGQGTRLTVV.

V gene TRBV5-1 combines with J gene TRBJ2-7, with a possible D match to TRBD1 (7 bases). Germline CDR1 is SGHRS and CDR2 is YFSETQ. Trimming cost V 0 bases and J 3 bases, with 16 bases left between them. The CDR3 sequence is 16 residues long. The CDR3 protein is CASSLAGGTADYEQYF. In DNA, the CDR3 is TGCGCCAGCAGCTTGGCAGGGGGGACGGCAGACTACGAGCAGTACTTC.

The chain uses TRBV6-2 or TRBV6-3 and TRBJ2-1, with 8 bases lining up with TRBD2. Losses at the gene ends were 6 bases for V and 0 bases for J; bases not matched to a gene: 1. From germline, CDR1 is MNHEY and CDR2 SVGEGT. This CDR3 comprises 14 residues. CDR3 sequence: CASRLAVSYNEQFF. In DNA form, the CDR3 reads TGTGCCAGCAGACTAGCGGTCTCCTACAATGAGCAGTTCTTC.

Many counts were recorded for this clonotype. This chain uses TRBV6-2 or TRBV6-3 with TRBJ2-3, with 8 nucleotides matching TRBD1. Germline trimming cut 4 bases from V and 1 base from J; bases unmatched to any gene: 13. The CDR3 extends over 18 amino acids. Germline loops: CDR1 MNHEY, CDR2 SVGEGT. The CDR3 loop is CASSSPVHRGARTDTQYF. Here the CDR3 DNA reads TGTGCCAGCAGTTCCCCCGTTCACAGGGGGGCTCGCACAGATACGCAGTATTTT.

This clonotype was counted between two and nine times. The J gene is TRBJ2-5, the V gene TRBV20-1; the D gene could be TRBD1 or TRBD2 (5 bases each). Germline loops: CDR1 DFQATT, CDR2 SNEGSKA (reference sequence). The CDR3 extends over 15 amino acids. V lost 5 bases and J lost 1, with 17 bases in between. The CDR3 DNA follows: TGCAGTGCTTCTGGGGACCTCAAGATCCAAGAGACCCAGTACTTC. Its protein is CSASGDLKIQETQYF.

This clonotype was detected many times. Here the CDR3 DNA reads TGTGCCAGCAGAATATCTACAGGGGACAATGAGCAGTTCTTC. The encoded protein is CASRISTGDNEQFF. The chain uses TRBV13 and TRBJ2-1; TRBD1 agrees at 7 bases. CDR1 and CDR2 (germline): PRHDT, FYEKMQ (reference sequence). The CDR3 is 14 amino acids. Germline trimming cut 6 bases from V and 5 bases from J; bases unmatched to any gene: 7.

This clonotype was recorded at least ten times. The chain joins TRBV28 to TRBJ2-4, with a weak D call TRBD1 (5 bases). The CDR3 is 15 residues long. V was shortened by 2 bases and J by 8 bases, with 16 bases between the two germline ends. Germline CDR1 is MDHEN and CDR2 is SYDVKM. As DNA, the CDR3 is TGTGCCAGCAGTTTAACAGCAGGGCCAAAAGACATTCAGTACTTC. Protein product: CASSLTAGPKDIQYF. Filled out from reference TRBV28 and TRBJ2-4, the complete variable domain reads DVKVTQSSRYLVKRTGEKVFLECVQDMDHENMFWYRQDPGLGLRLIYFSYDVKMKEKGDIPEGYSVSREKKERFSLILESASTNQTSMYLCASSLTAGPKDIQYFGAGTRLSVL.

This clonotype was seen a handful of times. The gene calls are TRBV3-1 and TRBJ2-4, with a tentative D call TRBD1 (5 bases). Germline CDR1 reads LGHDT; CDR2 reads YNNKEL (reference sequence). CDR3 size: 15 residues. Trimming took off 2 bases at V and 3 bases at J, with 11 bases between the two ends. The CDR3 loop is CASSQKGHGKNIQYF. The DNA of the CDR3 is TGTGCCAGCAGCCAAAAGGGGCACGGCAAAAACATTCAGTACTTC.

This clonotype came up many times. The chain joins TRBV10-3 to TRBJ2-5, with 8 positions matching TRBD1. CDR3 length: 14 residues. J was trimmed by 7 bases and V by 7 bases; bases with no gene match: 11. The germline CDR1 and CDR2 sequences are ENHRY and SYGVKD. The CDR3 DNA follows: TGTGCCATCAATCCGGGACAGGATGAGGGGACCCAGTACTTC. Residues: CAINPGQDEGTQYF.

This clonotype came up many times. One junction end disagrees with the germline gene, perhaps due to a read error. The CDR3 sequence is CASTLGTSGGDEQFF. CDR3 in DNA: TGCGCCAGCACCTTGGGGACTAGCGGGGGAGATGAGCAGTTCTTC. The rearrangement joins TRBV5-1 to TRBJ2-1; the match to TRBD2 covers 14 bases. The CDR3 runs to 15 residues. Germline V lookup: CDR1 SGHRS, CDR2 YFSETQ.

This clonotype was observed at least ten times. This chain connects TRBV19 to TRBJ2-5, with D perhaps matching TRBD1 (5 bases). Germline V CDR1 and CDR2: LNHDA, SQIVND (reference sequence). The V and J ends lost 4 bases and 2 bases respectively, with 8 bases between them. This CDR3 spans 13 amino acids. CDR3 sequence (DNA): TGTGCCAGTAGTAACAGGATGCAAGAGACCCAGTACTTC. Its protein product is CASSNRMQETQYF.

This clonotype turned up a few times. The CDR3 nucleotides are TGCGCCAGCAGCCAAACACAGGGGATGAACTATGGCTACACCTTC. Protein sequence: CASSQTQGMNYGYTF. This chain uses TRBV4-3 with TRBJ1-2; TRBD1 matches 7 bases. CDR3 length: 15 amino acids. The germline V gene encodes CDR1 LGHNA and CDR2 YSLEER. With V trimmed by 2 bases and J by 2 bases, 5 bases remained unmatched.

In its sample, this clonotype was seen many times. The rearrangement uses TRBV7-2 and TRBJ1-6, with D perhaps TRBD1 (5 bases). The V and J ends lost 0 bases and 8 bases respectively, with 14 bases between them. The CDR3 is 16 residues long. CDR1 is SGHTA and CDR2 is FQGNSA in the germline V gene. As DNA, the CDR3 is TGTGCCAGCAGCTTAGCGCTTCAGGGATTCCATTCACCCCTCCACTTT. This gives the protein CASSLALQGFHSPLHF.

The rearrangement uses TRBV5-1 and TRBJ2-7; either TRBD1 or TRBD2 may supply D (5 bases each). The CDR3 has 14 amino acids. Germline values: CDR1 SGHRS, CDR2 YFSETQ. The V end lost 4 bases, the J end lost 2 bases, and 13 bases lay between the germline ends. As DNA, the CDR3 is TGCGCCAGCAGCCCTCTGGGGGAGCCCTACGAGCAGTACTTC. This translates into CASSPLGEPYEQYF.

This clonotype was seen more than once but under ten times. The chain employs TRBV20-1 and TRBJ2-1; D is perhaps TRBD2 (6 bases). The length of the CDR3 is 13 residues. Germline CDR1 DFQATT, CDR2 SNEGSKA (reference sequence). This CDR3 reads CSRSNPGRNEQFF. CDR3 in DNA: TGCAGCAGATCGAACCCAGGGAGGAATGAGCAGTTCTTC.